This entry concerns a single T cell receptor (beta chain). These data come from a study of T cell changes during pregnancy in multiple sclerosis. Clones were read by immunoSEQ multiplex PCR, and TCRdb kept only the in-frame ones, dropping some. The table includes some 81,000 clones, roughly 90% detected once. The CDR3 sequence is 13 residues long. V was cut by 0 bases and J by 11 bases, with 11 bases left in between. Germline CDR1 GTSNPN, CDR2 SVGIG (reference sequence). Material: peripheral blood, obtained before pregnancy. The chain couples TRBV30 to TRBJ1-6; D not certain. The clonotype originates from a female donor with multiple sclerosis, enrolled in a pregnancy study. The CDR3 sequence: CAWSVVGWTPLHF. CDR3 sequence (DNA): TGTGCCTGGAGTGTGGTGGGCTGGACACCCCTCCACTTT.